This T cell receptor beta chain emerged from a study of PD-L1 blockade in urothelial cancer. Sequencing was performed with immunoSEQ multiplex PCR; in TCRdb, only in-frame clones are kept and a portion is missing. Here the sample spans more than 65,000 clones, roughly 87% being singletons. Urothelial carcinoma, locally advanced or metastatic, affected the patients. CDR3 length: 13 amino acids. Between the trimmed V and J ends, which lost 5 bases and 4 bases, there was a span of 11 bases. The germline V gene has CDR1 MDHEN and CDR2 SYDVKM. The chain couples TRBV28 to TRBJ1-1; TRBD1 might be the D (5 bases). The sequencing used PBMCs, collected around atezolizumab (anti-PD-L1) treatment. The clonotype originates from a woman aged 70 to 79 with urothelial cancer. In nucleotides, the CDR3 is TGTGCCAGCAGTGAATGGGGGGGCACTGAAGCTTTCTTT. Translation: CASSEWGGTEAFF.